This TCR beta chain was profiled in a study of blood T cell repertoires in COVID-19. The CDR3 is 15 amino acids. Germline V gene lookup returns CDR1 SEHNR and CDR2 FQNEAQ (reference sequence). V shed 3 bases and J 6 bases; nucleotides not matched to a gene: 10. Original data processing: Reference gene primer amplification yielded estimated nucleated cell counts. Profiled with immunoSEQ multiplex PCR; TCRdb holds only in-frame clones, not every one. V and J calls and clone size come straight from that table; D and trimming were deduced from the DNA. The sample holds roughly 200,000 clones, roughly 81% seen once.

This rearrangement joins TRBV7-9 to TRBJ2-7; TRBD1 matches 8 bases. Sequencing used peripheral blood. This TCR came from a woman between 40 and 55 years old with COVID-19, enrolled during active disease. The DNA for the CDR3 is TGTGCCAGCAGCTTGACCGGGACAGGTAATAGCGAGCAGTACTTC. As protein: CASSLTGTGNSEQYF.